This entry concerns a single T cell receptor (beta chain). The antigen is not known. This specimen belongs to a study of blood T cells in healthy people across ages. Whole-study results and caveats: Fewer expanded clones and more diversity marked long-lived versus aged donors.

With a J-beta primer mix and a sample-barcoded 5' primer, a second PCR ran about 7 to 12 cycles. TCRdb called the 5' RACE reads again in MiXCR, with one record for every CDR3 protein. The table includes about 830,000 distinct CDR3 sequences, 60% to 80% detected once. Each donor was a healthy Caucasian individual from Russia, aged roughly 6 to 95. Every donor provided 7.5 to 10 milliliters of peripheral blood. This CDR3 has 13 residues. The V gene end was trimmed by 4 bases and the J gene end by 6 bases; junction bases not matched to a gene: 2. The germline V gene has CDR1 MNHEY and CDR2 SMNVEV (reference sequence).

This clonotype was obtained from a man younger than 45 in good health. The chain is built from TRBV27 and TRBJ2-3; the match to TRBD2 covers 9 bases. The sample taken for sequencing was blood. CDR3 protein: CASSWTSADTQYF. CDR3 in DNA: TGTGCCAGCAGTTGGACTAGCGCGGATACGCAGTATTTT.